A selection of T cell receptor beta chains follows, all from one sample in a study of cytomegalovirus exposure and HLA in healthy donors. Assay used: immunoSEQ multiplex PCR; TCRdb lists only in-frame clones, some missing. The sample carries under 95,000 clones, about 75% recorded once. Sample: PBMCs. These receptors were obtained from a man aged 40-55 years in good health and CMV-seronegative. The CDR3 runs from the conserved cysteine through the conserved F or W. The order of the fields is CDR3 protein, V gene, CDR3 length.

CASSQMTSYEQYF	TRBV7-2	13
CASSGDRGYNEQFF	TRBV5-1	14
CASSSVRTSAQETQYF	TRBV6-5	16
CASSLSSREGEDYGYTF	TRBV2	17
CASSQGQGGGAFF	TRBV4-1	13
CASSEGTSGTNEQFF	TRBV6-1	15
CASSSPAWEGSSGNTIYF	TRBV7-2	18
CASSSSSGSGANVLTF	TRBV7-9	16
CASSYPTGTSGAYQETQYF	TRBV7-9	19
CASSAGTGGVGDNQPQHF	TRBV27	18
CASSQNTGSSYEQYF	TRBV4-1	15
CASSATGINTEAFF	TRBV27	14
CSVEDQSRANVLTF	TRBV29-1	14
CAIRARGTDTQYF	TRBV15	13
CASRPGLESTDTQYF	TRBV10-3	15
CAISEQPGQGKREQYF	TRBV10-3	16
CTSRIGLGRRSDTQYF	TRBV1	16
CASSTRGQAGGNTIYF	TRBV5-1	16
CASSPRRGWTEAFF	TRBV11-2	14
CASSLTPSSYNEQFF	TRBV7-3	15
CASTPTGSPGELFF	TRBV9	14
CASSSGRGEVEPQHF	TRBV5-1	15
CASSYGQPDTQYF	TRBV6-5	13
CASSLELGLAGNTQYF	TRBV5-4	16
CASSVLTGMNTEAFF	TRBV9	15
CASSPDWKETQYF	TRBV5-4	13
CASSLSVQGAGYTF	TRBV27	14
CASSQPRGRASVDTEAFF	TRBV14	18
CASSQVGRDTESYGYTF	TRBV4-2	17
CASGTGFNQPQHF	TRBV2	13
CASSIAGGFYEQYF	TRBV5-1	14
CAWSYRDYSYEQYF	TRBV30	14
CASSLPGGGETQYF	TRBV28	14
CASSVDSNEKLFF	TRBV6-1	13
CASSQDGGSLRTYEQYF	TRBV4-1	17
CASSQGQGESQPQHF	TRBV4-2	15
CASSLGDSGYTF	TRBV13	12
CASSSGTGTSYEQYF	TRBV6-5	15
CASSTGQGTEAFF	TRBV5-1	13
CASSSESSRGIVGDTQYF	TRBV28	18
CASSEAASGANVLTF	TRBV6-1	15
CASSEGQGRNTEAFF	TRBV25-1	15
CASSVIQGSGTQYF	TRBV11-2	14
CASSAAGTGWDEQYF	TRBV11-2	15
CASTINYRYGYTF	TRBV2	13
CAISSQGDSTDTQYF	TRBV10-3	15
CASSLTGGRNTEAFF	TRBV5-8	15
CASSPDSYEQYF	TRBV5-1	12
CASSPSPAAETQYF	TRBV5-1	14
CASSGTSGGYNEQFF	TRBV6-4	15
CASSLVGTSGGTWEQFF	TRBV7-9	17
CASVFRGVTSYEQYF	TRBV28	15
CASSEQGQYNSPLHF	TRBV6-1	15